The 25 T cell receptor beta chains below come from one sample, sequenced in a study of blood T cell repertoires in COVID-19. The data were produced by immunoSEQ multiplex PCR, yet TCRdb's version contains in-frame clones alone and is incomplete. The sample shows 250,000 or so clones, under 95% of them seen only once. The sequenced sample consisted of PBMCs or T cells enriched from blood (not recorded which). Every receptor here comes from a man in his forties who had been exposed to COVID-19.

The V gene is TRBV24-1, the J gene TRBJ2-3, with no clear D. Per germline, CDR1 KGHDR and CDR2 SFDVKD. The length of the CDR3 is 15 residues. V was trimmed by 4 bases and J by 5 bases, leaving 15 bases between them. CDR3 nucleotides: TGTGCCACCAGTGACCGACCGACTTTATTAGATACGCAGTATTTT. Its protein product is CATSDRPTLLDTQYF.

For this clone: The junction departs from the called germline gene at one end, perhaps through a read error. This rearrangement joins TRBV28 to TRBJ2-1; 10 nucleotides align to TRBD2. This CDR3 has 17 amino acids. Per the germline V gene, CDR1 is MDHEN and CDR2 is SYDVKM. CDR3 residues: CASNPRLGLAGAEGTIF. The CDR3 nucleotides read TGTGCCAGCAACCCCCGGTTGGGGCTAGCGGGAGCCGAGGGGACGATCTTC.

The J gene is TRBJ2-6, the V gene TRBV3-1 (or the pseudogene TRBV3-2), with D possibly being TRBD2 (5 bases). V lost 3 bases and J 4 bases, leaving 25 bases between the germline ends. In germline, CDR1 is LGHDT, CDR2 YNNKEL (reference sequence). The CDR3 loop spans 20 amino acids. The CDR3 protein is CASSQEALRLGPGGANVLTF. In nucleotides, the CDR3 is TGTGCCAGCAGCCAGGAGGCCCTAAGACTTGGTCCAGGAGGGGCCAACGTCCTGACTTTC.

This clone was counted a single time. The chain combines TRBV7-2 with TRBJ2-5; TRBD1 matches 7 bases. CDR3 length equals 13 residues. The germline gives CDR1 SGHTA, CDR2 FQGNSA. V trimming: 8 bases; J trimming: 2 bases; junction bases outside the gene matches: 5. CDR3 sequence reads: CASRGQLQETQYF. DNA for the CDR3: TGTGCCAGCCGGGGACAGCTACAAGAGACCCAGTACTTC.

The CDR3 DNA follows: TGCGCCTCGCCATACACGCTCCGCTCCAGGACTAGAAATACAGATACGCAGTATTTT. This sequence encodes CASPYTLRSRTRNTDTQYF. V is TRBV23-1 and J is TRBJ2-3; 7 nucleotides align to TRBD2. TRBV23-1 counts as an open reading frame of uncertain function. The CDR3 has 19 amino acids. The V and J ends lost 11 bases and 3 bases, in that order; junction bases with no gene match: 26.

V and J are TRBV18 and TRBJ2-1; TRBD2 might be the D (6 bases). Germline-derived CDR1 and CDR2 are KGHSH and LQKENI. The CDR3 extends over 17 amino acids. Trimming pared 2 bases from V and 5 bases from J, leaving 19 bases between. CDR3 bases: TGTGCCAGCTCACCAGGCCCTAGCGTTTTCCGTAACAATGAGCAGTTCTTC. It yields the protein CASSPGPSVFRNNEQFF.

This chain links TRBV5-1 with TRBJ2-7; D might be TRBD1 (6 bases). CDR1 is SGHRS and CDR2 is YFSETQ in the germline V gene. The CDR3 is made up of 15 amino acids. V lost 4 bases and J 0 bases, leaving 14 bases between the germline ends. CDR3 amino acids: CASSPRQVSSYEQYF. The CDR3 coding sequence is TGCGCCAGCAGCCCAAGACAGGTTAGCTCCTACGAGCAGTACTTC. Together with reference TRBV5-1 and TRBJ2-7, the CDR3 gives the full variable domain: KAGVTQTPRYLIKTRGQQVTLSCSPISGHRSVSWYQQTPGQGLQFLFEYFSETQRNKGNFPGRFSGRQFSNSRSEMNVSTLELGDSALYLCASSPRQVSSYEQYFGPGTRLTVT.

Here the CDR3 DNA reads TGTGCCATCAGTACAGGGTTGGAGGCTAACTATGGCTACACCTTC. Amino acids: CAISTGLEANYGYTF. The chain combines TRBV10-3 with TRBJ1-2; D is perhaps TRBD1 (6 bases). The germline V gene has CDR1 ENHRY and CDR2 SYGVKD. V was clipped by 5 bases and J by 0 bases, with 13 bases between them. This CDR3 comprises 15 residues.

The V gene is TRBV5-1, the J gene TRBJ2-3; a weak D match, TRBD1 (7 bases). There are 14 residues in the CDR3. Germline V gene lookup returns CDR1 SGHRS and CDR2 YFSETQ. Trimming removed 7 bases at V and 0 bases at J, with 12 bases between. DNA of the CDR3: TGCGCCAGCTCCTCAGGGGGGAGCACAGATACGCAGTATTTT. This translates into CASSSGGSTDTQYF.

The chain employs TRBV5-6 and TRBJ2-3; 10 bases fit TRBD1. V lost 0 bases, J lost 5 bases, and 3 bases stayed unmatched. Looked up from germline, CDR1 is SGHDT and CDR2 is YYEEEE. This CDR3 region has 15 residues. CDR3 sequence: CASSLETGGIDTQYF. The CDR3 DNA follows: TGTGCCAGCAGCTTGGAGACAGGGGGCATAGATACGCAGTATTTT.

The rearrangement uses TRBV24-1 and TRBJ1-2; no clear D. CDR1 is KGHDR and CDR2 is SFDVKD in the germline V gene. The CDR3 runs 14 residues. V lost 4 bases and J 7 bases, leaving 15 bases between the germline ends. The CDR3 DNA sequence: TGTGCCACCAGTGACGCCCGGGAGGGAGGTGGCTACACCTTC. It codes for CATSDAREGGGYTF.

This CDR3 is CASTPSGGYFYNEQFF. CDR3 coding DNA: TGTGCCAGCACCCCTTCCGGGGGGTACTTCTACAATGAGCAGTTCTTC. V is TRBV27 and J is TRBJ2-1; 7 nucleotides agree with TRBD2. V trimming: 7 bases; J trimming: 3 bases; junction bases outside the gene matches: 12. The CDR3 extends over 16 amino acids. Germline V gene data show CDR1 as MNHEY and CDR2 as SMNVEV (reference sequence).

The chain is built from TRBV7-2 and TRBJ2-6, with unresolved D. The germline V gene encodes CDR1 SGHTA and CDR2 FQGNSA. V lost 2 bases and J 0 bases, leaving 8 bases between the germline ends. This CDR3 region has 16 residues. CDR3 region: CASSLFFSSGANVLTF. CDR3 coding DNA: TGTGCCAGCAGCTTATTTTTCAGCTCTGGGGCCAACGTCCTGACTTTC.

The CDR3 DNA reads as TGTGCCAGCAGGCGACAGGGCCTTGAGCAGTACTTC. Its protein is CASRRQGLEQYF. This chain links TRBV12-3 or TRBV12-4 with TRBJ2-7; 7 bases align to TRBD1. Trimming took 6 bases from V and 7 from J; bases not matched to a gene: 6. This CDR3 region has 12 residues.

The V call is TRBV12-5, the J call TRBJ2-7, with 7 nucleotides matching TRBD1. Per the germline V gene, CDR1 is LGHNT and CDR2 is FRNRAP. V was pared by 5 bases and J by 0 bases, with 4 bases of the junction left unmatched. CDR3 size: 14 residues. The CDR3 spells CASGKGDSSYEQYF. CDR3 DNA sequence: TGTGCTAGTGGTAAGGGGGACAGCTCCTACGAGCAGTACTTC.

V gene TRBV4-1 combines with J gene TRBJ2-1; 15 positions match TRBD2. V was pared by 4 bases and J by 9 bases, with 4 bases of the junction left unmatched. Germline values: CDR1 MGHRA, CDR2 YSYEKL. The CDR3 spans 15 residues. Here the CDR3 DNA reads TGCGCCAGCAGCCTCGGACTAGCGGGAGGGAGTGAGCAGTTCTTC. Its protein product is CASSLGLAGGSEQFF.

The genes are TRBV11-3 and TRBJ2-1, with 7 bases matching TRBD2. The CDR3 totals 17 residues. Germline CDR1 SGHNT, CDR2 YENEEA. J lost 8 bases, V lost 1 base, and 14 bases had no gene match. The CDR3 reads CASSLGVGGPMFDEQFF. CDR3 sequence (DNA): TGTGCCAGCAGCTTAGGAGTGGGAGGGCCAATGTTCGATGAGCAGTTCTTC.

This clone is a singleton in its sample. The rearrangement links TRBV6-6 to TRBJ2-2, with 8 positions matching TRBD2. This CDR3 contains 16 residues. Germline CDR1 and CDR2: MNHNY and SVGAGI (reference sequence). V dropped 4 bases and J dropped 0; count of bases not matched to a gene: 4. The CDR3 reads CASSFLAGANTGELFF. The CDR3, as DNA: TGTGCCAGCAGTTTCCTAGCGGGCGCGAACACCGGGGAGCTGTTTTTT.

V and J are TRBV30 and TRBJ2-7; 8 bases are a match to TRBD2. The germline gives CDR1 GTSNPN, CDR2 SVGIG (reference sequence). The V and J ends lost 3 bases and 0 bases, in that order; junction bases with no gene match: 10. This CDR3 region has 16 residues. The CDR3 DNA reads TGTGCCTGGAGGAGGGGACTAGACTCTTACTCCTACGAGCAGTACTTC. This gives the protein CAWRRGLDSYSYEQYF.

Remarks on this clone: The junction shows a germline mismatch at one end, possibly a read error. V and J are TRBV3-1 (or the pseudogene TRBV3-2) and TRBJ2-7; D is unclear. This CDR3 contains 13 residues. CDR1 and CDR2 (germline): LGHDT, YNNKEL (reference sequence). CDR3 in DNA: TGTGCCAGCAGCCAAGGAGTTGTACGAGAAACCTCCTTC. It specifies CASSQGVVRETSF.

This chain uses TRBV30 with TRBJ1-1; D might be TRBD1 (5 bases). Germline-derived CDR1 and CDR2 are GTSNPN and SVGIG (reference sequence). CDR3 length: 14 residues. The V gene lost 0 bases and the J gene lost 4 bases, with 12 bases spanning the gap. The CDR3 here is CAWSVGFGGTEAFF. As DNA, the CDR3 is TGTGCCTGGAGTGTTGGATTCGGGGGCACTGAAGCTTTCTTT.

The chain employs TRBV19 and TRBJ1-3; no clear D gene. Germline CDR1 LNHDA, CDR2 SQIVND (reference sequence). Trimming shortened V by 1 base and J by 2 bases, and 6 bases separated the two germline ends. This CDR3 is built from 14 residues. The CDR3 here is CASSIGGTGNTIYF. CDR3 nucleotide sequence: TGTGCCAGTAGTATAGGAGGGACTGGAAACACCATATATTTT.

In this sample, this clone turned up many times. J is TRBJ2-7 and V is TRBV5-4; TRBD2 is a possible D gene (6 bases). Trimming left V 0 bases short and J 2 bases short, with 12 bases between. The length of the CDR3 is 15 residues. Germline values: CDR1 SGHNT, CDR2 YYREEE (reference sequence). CDR3 sequence (DNA): TGTGCCAGCAGCTTGGGGGGACTCGGCCCCTACGAGCAGTACTTC. Residues: CASSLGGLGPYEQYF.

This clone was recorded once. The chain uses TRBV7-2 and TRBJ2-2, with no clear D. Germline CDR1 and CDR2: SGHTA and FQGNSA. The V and J ends lost 2 bases and 6 bases respectively, with 10 bases between them. This CDR3 has 14 residues. CDR3 sequence reads: CASSLLKSAGELFF. The DNA for the CDR3 is TGTGCCAGCAGCTTATTAAAAAGCGCCGGGGAGCTGTTTTTT.

This chain links TRBV5-1 with TRBJ2-7; D possibly corresponds to TRBD2 (6 bases). Germline V gene sequence: CDR1 SGHRS, CDR2 YFSETQ. V shed 3 bases and J shed 2 bases, with 12 bases lying between them. This CDR3 has 14 amino acids. CDR3 nucleotides: TGCGCCAGCAGCTCGGGACTTGGAACCTACGAGCAGTACTTC. Encoded protein: CASSSGLGTYEQYF. Full variable domain (missing parts from reference TRBV5-1 and TRBJ2-7): KAGVTQTPRYLIKTRGQQVTLSCSPISGHRSVSWYQQTPGQGLQFLFEYFSETQRNKGNFPGRFSGRQFSNSRSEMNVSTLELGDSALYLCASSSGLGTYEQYFGPGTRLTVT.